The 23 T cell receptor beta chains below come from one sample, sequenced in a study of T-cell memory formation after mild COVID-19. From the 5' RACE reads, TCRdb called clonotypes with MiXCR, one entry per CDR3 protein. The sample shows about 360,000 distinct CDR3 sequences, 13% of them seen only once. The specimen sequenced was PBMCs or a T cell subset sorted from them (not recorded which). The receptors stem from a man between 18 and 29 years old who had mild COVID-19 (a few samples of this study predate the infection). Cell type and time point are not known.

The chain's CDR3 is CASREGVGSEQFF. The CDR3 DNA reads TGTGCCAGCAGGGAGGGCGTCGGATCTGAGCAGTTCTTC. V usage is TRBV6-2 or TRBV6-3 and J usage is TRBJ2-1; a possible D gene is TRBD2 (6 bases). V lost 6 bases and J 9 bases, leaving 15 bases between the germline ends. Germline CDR1 is MNHEY and CDR2 is SVGEGT. The CDR3 is 13 residues long.

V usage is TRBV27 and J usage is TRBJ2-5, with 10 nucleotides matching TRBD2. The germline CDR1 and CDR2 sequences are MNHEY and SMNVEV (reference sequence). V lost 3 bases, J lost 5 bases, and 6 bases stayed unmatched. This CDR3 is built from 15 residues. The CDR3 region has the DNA TGTGCCAGCAGTTTTATAGCGGGGGGCGAGGAGACCCAGTACTTC. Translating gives CASSFIAGGEETQYF.

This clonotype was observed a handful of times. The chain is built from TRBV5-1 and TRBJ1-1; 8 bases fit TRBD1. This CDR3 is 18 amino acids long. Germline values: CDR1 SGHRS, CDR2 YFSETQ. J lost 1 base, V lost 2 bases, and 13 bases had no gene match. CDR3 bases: TGCGCCAGCAGCTTTGCGCCTCAGGGGGCCGTGGGGAACACTGAAGCTTTCTTT. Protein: CASSFAPQGAVGNTEAFF.

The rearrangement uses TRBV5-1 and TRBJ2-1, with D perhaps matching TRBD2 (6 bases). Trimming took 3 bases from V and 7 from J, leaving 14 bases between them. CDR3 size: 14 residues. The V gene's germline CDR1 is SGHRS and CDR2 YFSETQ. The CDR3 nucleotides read TGCGCCAGCAGCTCGCCGGGACTTTGGAATGAGCAGTTCTTC. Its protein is CASSSPGLWNEQFF.

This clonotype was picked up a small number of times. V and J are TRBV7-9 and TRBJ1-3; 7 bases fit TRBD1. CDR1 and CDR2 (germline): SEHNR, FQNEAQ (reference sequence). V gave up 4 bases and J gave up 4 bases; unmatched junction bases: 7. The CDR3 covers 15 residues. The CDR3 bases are TGTGCCAGCAGCTCCCCCGGGACAGTGGGAAACACCATATATTTT. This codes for CASSSPGTVGNTIYF.

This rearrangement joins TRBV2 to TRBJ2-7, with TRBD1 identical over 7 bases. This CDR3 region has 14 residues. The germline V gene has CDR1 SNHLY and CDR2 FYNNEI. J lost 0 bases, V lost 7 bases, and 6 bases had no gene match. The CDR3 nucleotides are TGTGCCAGCACTTTTAGGGACAGCTCCTACGAGCAGTACGTC. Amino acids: CASTFRDSSYEQYV.

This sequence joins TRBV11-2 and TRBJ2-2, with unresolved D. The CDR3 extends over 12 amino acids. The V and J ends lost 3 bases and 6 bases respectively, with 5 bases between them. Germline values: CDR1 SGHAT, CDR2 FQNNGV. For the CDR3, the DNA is TGTGCCAGCAGCTTTCAGTCCGGGGAGCTGTTTTTT. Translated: CASSFQSGELFF.

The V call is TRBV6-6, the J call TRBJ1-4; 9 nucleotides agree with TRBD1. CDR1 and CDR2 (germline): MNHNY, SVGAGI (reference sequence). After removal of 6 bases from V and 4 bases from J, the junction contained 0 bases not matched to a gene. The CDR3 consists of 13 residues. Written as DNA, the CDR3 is TGTGCCAGCAGGGACAGGGGTAATGAAAAACTGTTTTTT. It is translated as CASRDRGNEKLFF.

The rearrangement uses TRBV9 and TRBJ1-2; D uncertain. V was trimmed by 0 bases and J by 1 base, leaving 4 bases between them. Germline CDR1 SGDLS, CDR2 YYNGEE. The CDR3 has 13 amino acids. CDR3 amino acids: CASSVVLNYGYTF. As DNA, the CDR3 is TGTGCCAGCAGCGTAGTGCTTAACTATGGCTACACCTTC. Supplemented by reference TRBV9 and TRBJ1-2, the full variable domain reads DSGVTQTPKHLITATGQRVTLRCSPRSGDLSVYWYQQSLDQGLQFLIQYYNGEERAKGNILERFSAQQFPDLHSELNLSSLELGDSALYFCASSVVLNYGYTFGSGTRLTVV.

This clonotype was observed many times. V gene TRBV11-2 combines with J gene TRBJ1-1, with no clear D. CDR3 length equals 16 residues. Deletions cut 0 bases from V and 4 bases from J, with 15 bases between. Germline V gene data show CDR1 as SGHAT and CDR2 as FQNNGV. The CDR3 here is CASSLDQGRDLTEAFF. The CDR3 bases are TGTGCCAGCAGCTTAGACCAAGGACGGGATCTCACTGAAGCTTTCTTT.

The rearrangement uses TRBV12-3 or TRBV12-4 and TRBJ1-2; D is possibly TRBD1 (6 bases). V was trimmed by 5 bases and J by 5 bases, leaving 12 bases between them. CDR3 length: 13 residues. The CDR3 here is CASSRDISYGYTF. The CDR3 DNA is TGTGCCAGCAGTCGGGACATAAGTTATGGCTACACCTTC.

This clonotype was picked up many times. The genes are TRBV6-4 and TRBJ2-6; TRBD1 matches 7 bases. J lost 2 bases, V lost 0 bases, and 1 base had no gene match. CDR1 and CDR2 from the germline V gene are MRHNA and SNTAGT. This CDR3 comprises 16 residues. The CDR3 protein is CASSDSGGAGANVLTF. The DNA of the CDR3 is TGTGCCAGCAGTGACTCAGGGGGCGCTGGGGCCAACGTCCTGACTTTC.

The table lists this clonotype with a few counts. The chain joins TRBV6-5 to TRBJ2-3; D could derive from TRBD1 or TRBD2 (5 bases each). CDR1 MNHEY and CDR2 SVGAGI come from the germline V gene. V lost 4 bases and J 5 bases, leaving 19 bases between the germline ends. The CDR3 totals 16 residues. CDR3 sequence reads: CASSSVMGTDQDTQYF. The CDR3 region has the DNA TGTGCCAGCAGTTCCGTCATGGGGACGGACCAAGATACGCAGTATTTT.

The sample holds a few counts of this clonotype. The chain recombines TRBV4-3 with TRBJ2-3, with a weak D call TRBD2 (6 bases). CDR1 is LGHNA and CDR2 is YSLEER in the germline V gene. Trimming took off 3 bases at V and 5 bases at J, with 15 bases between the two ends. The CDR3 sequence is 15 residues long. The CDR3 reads CASSQSGGYLDTQYF. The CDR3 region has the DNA TGCGCCAGCAGCCAGTCCGGGGGATACCTAGATACGCAGTATTTT.

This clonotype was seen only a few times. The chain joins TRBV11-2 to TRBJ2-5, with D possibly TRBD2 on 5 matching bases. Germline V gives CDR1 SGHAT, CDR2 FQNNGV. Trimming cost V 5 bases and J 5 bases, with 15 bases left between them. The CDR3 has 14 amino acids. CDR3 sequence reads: CASSPDSDGETQYF. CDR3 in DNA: TGTGCCAGCAGCCCGGACTCAGACGGGGAGACCCAGTACTTC.

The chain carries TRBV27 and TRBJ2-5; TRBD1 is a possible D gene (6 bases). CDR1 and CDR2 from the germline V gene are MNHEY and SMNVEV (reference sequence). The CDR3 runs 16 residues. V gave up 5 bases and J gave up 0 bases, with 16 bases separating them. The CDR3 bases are TGTGCCAGCAGTCCCTTTCCAGGGGAGTACCAAGAGACCCAGTACTTC. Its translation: CASSPFPGEYQETQYF.

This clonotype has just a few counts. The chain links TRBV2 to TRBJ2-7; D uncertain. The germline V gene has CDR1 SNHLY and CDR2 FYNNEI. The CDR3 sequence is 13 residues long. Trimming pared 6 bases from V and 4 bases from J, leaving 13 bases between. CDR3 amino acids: CASSPTWGYEQYV. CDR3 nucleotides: TGTGCCAGCAGCCCAACCTGGGGATACGAGCAGTACGTC.

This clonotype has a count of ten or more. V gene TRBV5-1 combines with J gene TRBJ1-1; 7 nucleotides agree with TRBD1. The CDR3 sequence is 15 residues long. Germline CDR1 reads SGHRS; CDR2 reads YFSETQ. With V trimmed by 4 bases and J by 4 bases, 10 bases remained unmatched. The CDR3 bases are TGCGCCAGCAGCAGGGATGAGTCAGGGGGCACTGAAGCTTTCTTT. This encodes CASSRDESGGTEAFF.

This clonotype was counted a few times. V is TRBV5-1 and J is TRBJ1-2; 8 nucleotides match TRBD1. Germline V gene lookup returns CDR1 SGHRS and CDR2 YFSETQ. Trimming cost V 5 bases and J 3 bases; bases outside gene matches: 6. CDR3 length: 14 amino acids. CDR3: CASSGQGVDYGYTF. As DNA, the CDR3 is TGCGCCAGCAGTGGACAGGGCGTGGACTATGGCTACACCTTC.

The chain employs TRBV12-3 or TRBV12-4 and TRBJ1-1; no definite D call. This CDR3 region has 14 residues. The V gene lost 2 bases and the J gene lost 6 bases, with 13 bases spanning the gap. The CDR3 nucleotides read TGTGCCAGCAGTTTAACCCGGAAGTCTCCTGAAGCTTTCTTT. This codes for CASSLTRKSPEAFF.

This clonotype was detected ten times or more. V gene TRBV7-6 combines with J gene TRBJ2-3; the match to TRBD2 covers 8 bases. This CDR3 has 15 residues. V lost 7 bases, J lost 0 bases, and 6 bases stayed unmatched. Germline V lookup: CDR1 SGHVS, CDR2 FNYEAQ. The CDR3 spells CASKRSGGSTDTQYF. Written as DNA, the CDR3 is TGTGCCAGCAAAAGGAGCGGGGGAAGCACAGATACGCAGTATTTT.

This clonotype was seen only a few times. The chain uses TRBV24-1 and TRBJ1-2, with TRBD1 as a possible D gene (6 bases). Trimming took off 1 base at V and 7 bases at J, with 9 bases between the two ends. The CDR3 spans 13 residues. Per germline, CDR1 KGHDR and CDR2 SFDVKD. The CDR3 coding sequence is TGTGCCACCAGTGATTTTACGGGGGCTGGCTACACCTTC. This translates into CATSDFTGAGYTF.

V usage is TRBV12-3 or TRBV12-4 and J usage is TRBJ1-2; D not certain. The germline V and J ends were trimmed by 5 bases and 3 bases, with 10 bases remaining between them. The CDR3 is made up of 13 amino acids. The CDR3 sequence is CASSNDNYYGYTF. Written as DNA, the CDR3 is TGTGCCAGCAGTAACGACAACTACTATGGCTACACCTTC.